The 10 T cell receptor beta chains below all came from one sample that was sequenced in a study of T-cell reconstitution after alpha-beta-depleted transplantation in children. Unique molecular identifiers were incorporated when the TCRbeta library was constructed. One entry per CDR3 protein results from TCRdb running MiXCR on the PCR reads. The profile shows about 300,000 distinct CDR3 sequences, around 10% of them singletons. This specimen was PBMCs, taken before TCRalphabeta/CD19-depleted stem cell transplant. Receptor source: a boy younger than two with acute myeloid leukemia, due to receive a stem cell transplant.

In its sample, this clonotype was seen a few times. The chain employs TRBV28 and TRBJ2-1; 7 bases agree with TRBD2. The J segment lost 0 bases and the V segment lost 1 base, leaving 3 bases of the junction unmatched. This CDR3 has 16 amino acids. The germline V gene encodes CDR1 MDHEN and CDR2 SYDVKM. CDR3 amino acids: CASSLSVAGSYNEQFF. The CDR3 bases are TGTGCCAGCAGTTTATCGGTAGCGGGCTCCTACAATGAGCAGTTCTTC.

The gene calls are TRBV15 and TRBJ2-7; no clear D. The CDR3 is 13 residues long. CDR1 and CDR2 (germline): LNHNV, YYDKDF (reference sequence). The V and J ends lost 0 bases and 4 bases respectively, with 7 bases between them. The CDR3 protein is CATSRDVPYEQYF. CDR3 bases: TGTGCCACCAGCAGAGATGTTCCTTACGAGCAGTACTTC.

There are many counts of this clonotype. V is TRBV7-9 and J is TRBJ1-5; tentatively, D is TRBD1 (5 bases). The CDR3 length is 15 residues. From germline, CDR1 is SEHNR and CDR2 FQNEAQ (reference sequence). Deletions cut 0 bases from V and 6 bases from J, with 12 bases between. The CDR3 DNA is TGTGCCAGCAGCTTAGCGGTCAAGGGGATTCAGCCCCAGCATTTT. Encoded protein: CASSLAVKGIQPQHF.

This clonotype was picked up many times. This chain links TRBV20-1 with TRBJ1-5, with 9 bases lining up with TRBD1. The CDR3 has 15 amino acids. Germline CDR1 and CDR2: DFQATT and SNEGSKA (reference sequence). The junction had 6 bases not matched to a gene; V was cut back by 6 bases and J by 0 bases. The CDR3, as DNA: TGCAGTGCCAAGTGGACAGGGGATAGCAATCAGCCCCAGCATTTT. This encodes CSAKWTGDSNQPQHF.

The sample holds many counts of this clonotype. This rearrangement joins TRBV28 to TRBJ2-3; maybe TRBD2 (5 bases). Germline V gene sequence: CDR1 MDHEN, CDR2 SYDVKM. The length of the CDR3 is 13 residues. Trimming pared 5 bases from V and 3 bases from J, leaving 9 bases between. The CDR3 loop is CASSEGLTDTQYF. In DNA, the CDR3 is TGTGCCAGCAGTGAGGGCTTGACAGATACGCAGTATTTT.

This clonotype was counted at least ten times. The chain couples TRBV5-1 to TRBJ2-1; D is unclear. The CDR3 consists of 13 residues. Per germline, CDR1 SGHRS and CDR2 YFSETQ. V was trimmed by 0 bases and J by 12 bases, leaving 13 bases between them. The CDR3 region has the DNA TGCGCCAGCAGCTTGGCTGGGGTCCGCGTGCAGTTCTTC. It specifies CASSLAGVRVQFF.

Worth noting for this clonotype: A much larger clone differs by one base, so this may be a read error. This chain uses TRBV3-1 with TRBJ2-7, with D maybe TRBD1 (5 bases). CDR3 length: 12 residues. The germline CDR1 and CDR2 sequences are LGHDT and YNNKEL (reference sequence). The DNA of the CDR3 is TGTGTCAGCAGCCAAGGTAGGGGAGAGCAGTACTTC. It codes for CVSSQGRGEQYF.

This clonotype was observed many times. The chain has TRBV5-1 and TRBJ2-6, with D perhaps TRBD2 (5 bases). Germline CDR1 is SGHRS and CDR2 is YFSETQ. The CDR3 sequence is 17 residues long. Trimming removed 2 bases from V and 1 base from J, with 13 bases in between. The CDR3 here is CASSFGRRPSGANVLTF. As DNA, the CDR3 is TGCGCCAGCAGCTTTGGGAGAAGGCCTTCTGGGGCCAACGTCCTGACTTTC.

With respect to this clonotype: This sequence may be a read error, since a much larger clone differs from it by one base. The rearrangement joins TRBV5-8 to TRBJ2-7; TRBD1 agrees at 7 bases. J lost 1 base, V lost 4 bases, and 11 bases had no gene match. The CDR3 spans 16 residues. CDR1 and CDR2 from the germline V gene are SGHTS and YDEGEE. CDR3 sequence: CASSMPTGVGSYEQYF. The CDR3 coding sequence is TGTGCCAGCAGCATGCCCACAGGGGTTGGGTCCTACGAGCAGTACTTC.

Points on this clonotype: This may arise from a read error, as a much more abundant clone is one base away. The chain carries TRBV4-3 and TRBJ2-2; D might be TRBD1 (5 bases). CDR3 length equals 16 residues. CDR1 is LGHNA and CDR2 is YSLEER in the germline V gene. The germline V and J ends were trimmed by 4 bases and 3 bases, with 15 bases remaining between them. The CDR3 is CASSRDRAGYTGELFF. CDR3 nucleotides: TGCGCCAGCAGCCGAGATAGGGCAGGGTACACCGGGGAGCTGTTTTTT.